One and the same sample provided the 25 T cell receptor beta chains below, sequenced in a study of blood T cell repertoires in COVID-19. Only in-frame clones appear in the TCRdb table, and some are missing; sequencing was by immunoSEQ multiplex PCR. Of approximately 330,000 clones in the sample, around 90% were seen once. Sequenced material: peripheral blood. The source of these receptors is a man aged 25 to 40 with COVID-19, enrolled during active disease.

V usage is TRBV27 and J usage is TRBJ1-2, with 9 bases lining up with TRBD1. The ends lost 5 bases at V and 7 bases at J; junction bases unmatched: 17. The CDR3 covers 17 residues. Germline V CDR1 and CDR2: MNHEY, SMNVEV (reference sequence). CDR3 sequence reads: CASSSNRDRVPTSGYTF. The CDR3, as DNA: TGTGCCAGCAGTAGTAACCGGGACAGGGTGCCCACCAGTGGCTACACCTTC.

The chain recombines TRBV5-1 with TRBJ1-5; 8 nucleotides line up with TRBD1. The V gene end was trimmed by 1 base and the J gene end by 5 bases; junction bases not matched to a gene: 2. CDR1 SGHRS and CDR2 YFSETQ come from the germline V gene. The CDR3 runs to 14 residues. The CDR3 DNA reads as TGCGCCAGCAGCTTGCAACAGGGGGATCAGCCCCAGCATTTT. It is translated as CASSLQQGDQPQHF.

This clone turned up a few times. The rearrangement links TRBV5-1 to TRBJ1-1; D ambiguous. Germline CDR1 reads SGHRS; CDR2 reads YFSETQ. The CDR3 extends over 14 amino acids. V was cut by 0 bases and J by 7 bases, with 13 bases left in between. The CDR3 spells CASSLAWGGDEAFF. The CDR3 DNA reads TGCGCCAGCAGCTTGGCTTGGGGAGGAGATGAAGCTTTCTTT.

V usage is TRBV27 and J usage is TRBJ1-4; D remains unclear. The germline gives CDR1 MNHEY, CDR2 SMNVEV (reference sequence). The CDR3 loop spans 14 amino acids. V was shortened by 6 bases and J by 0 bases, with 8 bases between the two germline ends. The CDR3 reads CASRGAATNEKLFF. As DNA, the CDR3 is TGTGCCAGCAGGGGAGCCGCAACTAATGAAAAACTGTTTTTT.

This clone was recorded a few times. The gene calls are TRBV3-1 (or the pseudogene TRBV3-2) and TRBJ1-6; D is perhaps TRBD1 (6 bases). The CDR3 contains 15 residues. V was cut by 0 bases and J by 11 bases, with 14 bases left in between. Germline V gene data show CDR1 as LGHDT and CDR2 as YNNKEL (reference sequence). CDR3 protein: CASSQDMQGFTPLHF. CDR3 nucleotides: TGTGCCAGCAGCCAAGATATGCAGGGGTTTACACCCCTCCACTTT.

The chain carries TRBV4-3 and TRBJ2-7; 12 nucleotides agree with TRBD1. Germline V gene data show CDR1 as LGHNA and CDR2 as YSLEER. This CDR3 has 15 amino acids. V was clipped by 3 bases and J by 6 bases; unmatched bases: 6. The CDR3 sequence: CASSQGGTGGSEQYF. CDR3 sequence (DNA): TGCGCCAGCAGCCAGGGGGGGACAGGGGGCTCCGAGCAGTACTTC.

The CDR3 here is CASSRGTGGGYEQYF. Here the CDR3 DNA reads TGTGCCAGCAGCCGTGGGACAGGGGGAGGGTACGAGCAGTACTTC. The chain carries TRBV3-1 (or the pseudogene TRBV3-2) and TRBJ2-7; TRBD1 matches 11 bases. This CDR3 comprises 15 residues. V lost 4 bases and J lost 4; bases outside the gene matches: 6. CDR1 and CDR2 (germline): LGHDT, YNNKEL (reference sequence).

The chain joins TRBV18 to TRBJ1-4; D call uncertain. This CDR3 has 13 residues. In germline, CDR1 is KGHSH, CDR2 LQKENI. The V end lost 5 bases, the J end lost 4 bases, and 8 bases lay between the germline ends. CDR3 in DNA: TGTGCCAGCTCAGAGTATAATAATGAAAAACTGTTTTTT. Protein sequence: CASSEYNNEKLFF.

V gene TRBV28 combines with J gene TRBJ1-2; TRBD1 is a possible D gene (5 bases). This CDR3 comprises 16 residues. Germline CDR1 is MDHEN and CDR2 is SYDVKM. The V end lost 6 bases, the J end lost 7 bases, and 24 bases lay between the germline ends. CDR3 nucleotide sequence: TGTGCCAGCAGCTCTCCCCCCGGGGGAGGATCAGGTGGCTACACCTTC. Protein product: CASSSPPGGGSGGYTF.

For the CDR3, the DNA is TGTGCTAGTGGTTTGGTACTAACTCTTCAGATGTACAATGAGCAGTTCTTC. Its protein product is CASGLVLTLQMYNEQFF. The chain combines TRBV12-5 with TRBJ2-1; D ambiguous. CDR3 length equals 17 residues. V dropped 0 bases and J dropped 4 bases, with 16 bases sitting between them. Germline CDR1 is LGHNT and CDR2 is FRNRAP.

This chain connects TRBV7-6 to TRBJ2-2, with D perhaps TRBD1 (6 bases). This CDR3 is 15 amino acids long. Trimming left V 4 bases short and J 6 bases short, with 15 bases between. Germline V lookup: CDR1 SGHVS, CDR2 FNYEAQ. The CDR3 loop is CASSSRGQVPGELFF. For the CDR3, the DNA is TGTGCCAGCAGCTCCAGGGGTCAAGTCCCCGGGGAGCTGTTTTTT. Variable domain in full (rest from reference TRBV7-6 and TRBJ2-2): GAGVSQSPRYKVTKRGQDVALRCDPISGHVSLYWYRQALGQGPEFLTYFNYEAQQDKSGLPNDRFSAERPEGSISTLTIQRTEQRDSAMYRCASSSRGQVPGELFFGEGSRLTVL.

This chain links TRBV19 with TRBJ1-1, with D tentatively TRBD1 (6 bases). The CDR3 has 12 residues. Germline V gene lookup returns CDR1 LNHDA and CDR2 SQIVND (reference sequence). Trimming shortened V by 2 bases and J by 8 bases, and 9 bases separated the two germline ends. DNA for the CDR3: TGTGCCAGTAGTATACAGGGGTCGGAAGCTTTCTTT. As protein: CASSIQGSEAFF.

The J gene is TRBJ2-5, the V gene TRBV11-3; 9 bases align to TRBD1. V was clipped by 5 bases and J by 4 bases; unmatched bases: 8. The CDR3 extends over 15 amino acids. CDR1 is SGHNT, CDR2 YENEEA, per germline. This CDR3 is CASSQPGQGSETQYF. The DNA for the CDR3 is TGTGCCAGCAGCCAACCGGGACAGGGATCAGAGACCCAGTACTTC.

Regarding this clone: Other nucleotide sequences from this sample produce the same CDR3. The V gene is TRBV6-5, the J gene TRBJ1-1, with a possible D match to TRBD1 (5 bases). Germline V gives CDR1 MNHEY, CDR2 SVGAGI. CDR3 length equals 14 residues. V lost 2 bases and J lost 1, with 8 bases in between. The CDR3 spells CASSYSGGNTEAFF. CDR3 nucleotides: TGTGCCAGCAGTTACAGCGGGGGGAACACTGAAGCTTTCTTT.

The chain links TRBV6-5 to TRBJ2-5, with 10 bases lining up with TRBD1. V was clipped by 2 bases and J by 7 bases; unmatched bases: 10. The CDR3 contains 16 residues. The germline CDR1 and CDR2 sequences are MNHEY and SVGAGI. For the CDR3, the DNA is TGTGCCAGCAGTTACGAGGGGACAGGGGTTCGGGTGACCCAGTACTTC. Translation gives CASSYEGTGVRVTQYF.

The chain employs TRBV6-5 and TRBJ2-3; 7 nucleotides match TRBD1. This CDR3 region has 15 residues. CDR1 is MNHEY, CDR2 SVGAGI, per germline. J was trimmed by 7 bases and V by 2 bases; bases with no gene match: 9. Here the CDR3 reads CASSYRTGVTYTQYF. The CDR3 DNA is TGTGCCAGCAGTTACAGGACAGGAGTTACGTATACGCAGTATTTT.

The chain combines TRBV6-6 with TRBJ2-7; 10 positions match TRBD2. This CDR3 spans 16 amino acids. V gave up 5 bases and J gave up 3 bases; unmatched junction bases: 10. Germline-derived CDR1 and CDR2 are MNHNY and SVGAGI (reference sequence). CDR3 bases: TGTGCCAGCAGTAAAGAAACCGGGACTAGCGTCTACGAGCAGTACTTC. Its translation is CASSKETGTSVYEQYF.

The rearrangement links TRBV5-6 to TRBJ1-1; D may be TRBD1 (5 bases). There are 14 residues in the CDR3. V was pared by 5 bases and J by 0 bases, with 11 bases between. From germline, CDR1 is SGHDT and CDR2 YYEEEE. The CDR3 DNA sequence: TGTGCCAGCAGGGGCGGGGCCATGAACACTGAAGCTTTCTTT. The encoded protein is CASRGGAMNTEAFF.

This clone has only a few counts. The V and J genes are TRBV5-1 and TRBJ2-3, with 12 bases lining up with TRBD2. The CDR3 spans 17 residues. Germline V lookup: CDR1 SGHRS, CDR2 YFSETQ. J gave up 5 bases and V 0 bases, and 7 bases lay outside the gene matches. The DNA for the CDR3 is TGCGCCAGCAGCTTGGCCTGGACTAGCGGGACCGGAGATACGCAGTATTTT. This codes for CASSLAWTSGTGDTQYF.

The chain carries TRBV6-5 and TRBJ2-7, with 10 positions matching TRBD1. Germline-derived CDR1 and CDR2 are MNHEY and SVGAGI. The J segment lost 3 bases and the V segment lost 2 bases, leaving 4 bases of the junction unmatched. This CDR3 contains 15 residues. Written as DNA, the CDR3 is TGTGCCAGCAGTTACCTCGGGACAGGGGTCTACGAGCAGTACTTC. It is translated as CASSYLGTGVYEQYF.

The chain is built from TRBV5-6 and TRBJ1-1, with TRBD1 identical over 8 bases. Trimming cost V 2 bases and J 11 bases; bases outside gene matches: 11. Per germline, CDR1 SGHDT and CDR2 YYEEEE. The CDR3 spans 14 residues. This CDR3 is CASSFGGPGTGAFF. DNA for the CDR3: TGTGCCAGCAGCTTTGGGGGACCCGGGACAGGCGCTTTCTTT.

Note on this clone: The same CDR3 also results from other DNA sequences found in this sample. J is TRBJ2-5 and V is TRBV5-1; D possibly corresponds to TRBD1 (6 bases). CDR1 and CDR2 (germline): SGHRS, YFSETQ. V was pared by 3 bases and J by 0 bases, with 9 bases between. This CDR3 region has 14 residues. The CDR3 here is CASSSGQYQETQYF. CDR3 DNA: TGCGCCAGCAGCTCCGGACAGTACCAAGAGACCCAGTACTTC. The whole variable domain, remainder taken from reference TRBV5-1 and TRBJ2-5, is KAGVTQTPRYLIKTRGQQVTLSCSPISGHRSVSWYQQTPGQGLQFLFEYFSETQRNKGNFPGRFSGRQFSNSRSEMNVSTLELGDSALYLCASSSGQYQETQYFGPGTRLLVL.

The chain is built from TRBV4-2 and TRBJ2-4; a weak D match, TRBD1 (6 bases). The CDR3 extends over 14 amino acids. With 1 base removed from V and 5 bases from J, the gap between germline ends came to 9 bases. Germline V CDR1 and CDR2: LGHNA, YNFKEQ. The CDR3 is CASSQGGQENIQYF. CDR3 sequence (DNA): TGTGCCAGCAGCCAAGGGGGGCAGGAAAACATTCAGTACTTC.

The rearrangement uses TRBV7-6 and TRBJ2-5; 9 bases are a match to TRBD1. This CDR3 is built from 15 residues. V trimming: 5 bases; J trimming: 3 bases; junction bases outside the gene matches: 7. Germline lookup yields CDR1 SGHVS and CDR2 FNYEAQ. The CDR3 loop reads CASSRSGTGKETQYF. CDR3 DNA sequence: TGTGCCAGCAGCAGATCCGGGACAGGGAAAGAGACCCAGTACTTC. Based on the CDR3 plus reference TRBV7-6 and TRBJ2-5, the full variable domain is GAGVSQSPRYKVTKRGQDVALRCDPISGHVSLYWYRQALGQGPEFLTYFNYEAQQDKSGLPNDRFSAERPEGSISTLTIQRTEQRDSAMYRCASSRSGTGKETQYFGPGTRLLVL.

CDR3 residues: CASGLVTGGYNTEAFF. In DNA form, the CDR3 reads TGTGCTAGTGGTTTGGTTACTGGGGGCTACAACACTGAAGCTTTCTTT. This rearrangement joins TRBV12-5 to TRBJ1-1; D is possibly TRBD1 (6 bases). CDR3 size: 16 residues. V lost 0 bases and J 2 bases, leaving 13 bases between the germline ends. From germline, CDR1 is LGHNT and CDR2 FRNRAP.